The T cell receptor (beta chain) described here comes from a study of T cells in Graves' hyperthyroidism and ophthalmopathy. Whole-study context: Specimen type is peripheral blood, collected at initial diagnosis prior to any treatment. Points from the study as a whole: Blood shared most expanded thyroid clonotypes above 0.001.

This clonotype was seen ten or more times. What it recognizes is unknown. Authors of the study amplified TCR beta CDR3 regions from RNA transcripts. The HTBI primer set drove a first-round RT-PCR of the TCR CDR3. Via MiXCR, TCRdb re-called the multiplex PCR reads, giving one row per CDR3 protein. The table shows about 700,000 distinct CDR3 sequences, with around 15% occurring only once. This clonotype was sampled from a woman between 18 and 29 years old with Graves' hyperthyroidism. The sequenced sample consisted of blood.

The CDR3 DNA reads as TGTGCCAGCAGCCCAAGGACTAGCGGGGGCAGTGAGCAGTTCTTC. It specifies CASSPRTSGGSEQFF. The V and J genes are TRBV3-1 and TRBJ2-1, with 13 nucleotides matching TRBD2. The CDR3 contains 15 residues. V was pared by 4 bases and J by 9 bases, with 6 bases of the junction left unmatched. Germline V CDR1 and CDR2: LGHDT, YNNKEL (reference sequence).